The next 17 T cell receptor beta chains were all read from a single sample in a study of blood T cells in healthy people across ages. The authors ran a second PCR of about 6 to 12 cycles using a sample-barcoded 5' primer and a J-beta primer mix. One entry per CDR3 protein, called by TCRdb with MiXCR from the 5' RACE reads. Of 500,000 to 600,000 distinct CDR3 sequences in the sample, approximately 27% are singletons; the top ten hold around a sixth. The sample taken for sequencing was blood. Receptors were obtained from a woman in her 70s in good health.

This clonotype has a handful of counts. The rearrangement joins TRBV7-2 to TRBJ1-2; a possible D gene is TRBD1 (5 bases). CDR3 length: 14 residues. Per germline, CDR1 SGHTA and CDR2 FQGNSA. Trimming shortened V by 3 bases and J by 3 bases, and 11 bases separated the two germline ends. CDR3 in amino acids: CASSFSRGHYGYTF. The CDR3 DNA sequence: TGTGCCAGCAGCTTTAGTAGGGGACACTATGGCTACACCTTC.

The chain carries TRBV7-9 and TRBJ1-4; D unresolved. Trimming took 1 base from V and 8 from J, leaving 14 bases between them. The CDR3 runs to 15 residues. Per the germline V gene, CDR1 is SEHNR and CDR2 is FQNEAQ (reference sequence). The CDR3 DNA sequence: TGTGCCAGCAGCTTAGGCTCCCGGGTCGGAGAAAAACTGTTTTTT. The encoded protein is CASSLGSRVGEKLFF.

This clonotype came up a few times. The gene calls are TRBV10-3 and TRBJ2-4; 8 nucleotides match TRBD2. Germline V gene sequence: CDR1 ENHRY, CDR2 SYGVKD. The CDR3 runs to 14 residues. J gave up 5 bases and V 7 bases, and 7 bases lay outside the gene matches. The CDR3, as DNA: TGTGCCATCAACGGGGGGGGTCCAGAAAACATTCAGTACTTC. Its translation: CAINGGGPENIQYF.

The V and J genes are TRBV15 and TRBJ2-4; D is unresolved. Germline V gene lookup returns CDR1 LNHNV and CDR2 YYDKDF (reference sequence). V gave up 0 bases and J gave up 9 bases, with 18 bases separating them. CDR3 size: 16 residues. CDR3 sequence (DNA): TGTGCCACCAGCAGAGATCTGAGCCCCATTCCGCGCATTCAGTACTTC. Its translation: CATSRDLSPIPRIQYF. Combining the CDR3 with reference TRBV15 and TRBJ2-4 gives the whole variable domain DAMVIQNPRYQVTQFGKPVTLSCSQTLNHNVMYWYQQKSSQAPKLLFHYYDKDFNNEADTPDNFQSRRPNTSFCFLDIRSPGLGDTAMYLCATSRDLSPIPRIQYFGAGTRLSVL.

This chain links TRBV6-5 with TRBJ1-6; unclear D gene. The CDR3 contains 13 residues. Germline-derived CDR1 and CDR2 are MNHEY and SVGAGI. Trimming shortened V by 5 bases and J by 5 bases, and 7 bases separated the two germline ends. CDR3 region: CASSPVHNSPLHF. The CDR3 DNA is TGTGCCAGCAGTCCAGTACATAATTCACCCCTCCACTTT.

The chain is built from TRBV28 and TRBJ1-5, with D perhaps TRBD1 (5 bases). Germline lookup yields CDR1 MDHEN and CDR2 SYDVKM. Trimming removed 3 bases at V and 11 bases at J, with 8 bases between. This CDR3 region has 11 residues. CDR3 nucleotide sequence: TGTGCCAGCAGTTTGGGGCGGTCCCAGCATTTT. This gives the protein CASSLGRSQHF.

The chain uses TRBV24-1 and TRBJ2-5, with 9 bases lining up with TRBD1. Judging by the DNA end, TRBJ2-1 fits better; the J call may be wrong. Germline assignment: CDR1 KGHDR and CDR2 SFDVKD. CDR3 length equals 13 residues. This chain's CDR3 is CATSAGTGWGQFF. The CDR3 DNA reads TGTGCCACCAGTGCCGGGACAGGGTGGGGGCAGTTCTTC.

This clonotype came up a few times. The rearrangement uses TRBV6-5 and TRBJ2-7, with 10 bases aligning to TRBD1. Germline V gene data show CDR1 as MNHEY and CDR2 as SVGAGI. This CDR3 has 16 residues. V shed 0 bases, J shed 4 bases, and the junction held 6 bases outside the gene matches. The CDR3 loop reads CASSYSEPGQGYEQYF. The CDR3 DNA reads as TGTGCCAGCAGTTACTCCGAGCCGGGACAGGGGTACGAGCAGTACTTC.

This clonotype has just one count. The chain uses TRBV20-1 and TRBJ2-7; 8 bases fit TRBD1. Germline values: CDR1 DFQATT, CDR2 SNEGSKA (reference sequence). Trimming took 3 bases from V and 3 from J; bases not matched to a gene: 4. This CDR3 comprises 13 residues. The CDR3 DNA is TGCAGTGCTAGGGACAGGGCTCTCTACGAGCAGTACTTC. Protein sequence: CSARDRALYEQYF.

On this clonotype: At one boundary the junction diverges from the germline segment, which might be a read error. The chain links TRBV3-1 to TRBJ2-4; the D gene is possibly TRBD2 (5 bases). Germline CDR1 reads LGHDT; CDR2 reads YNNKEL (reference sequence). This CDR3 spans 12 amino acids. Here the CDR3 DNA reads TGTACCAGCGGCCAGGCCGAAAACATTCAGTACTTC. It encodes CTSGQAENIQYF.

CDR3 sequence reads: CASSENDRAKNIQYF. The CDR3 bases are TGTGCCAGCAGCGAAAACGACAGGGCCAAAAACATTCAGTACTTC. The rearrangement links TRBV7-2 to TRBJ2-4; the D gene is possibly TRBD1 (6 bases). The ends were cut back, 5 bases at V and 1 base at J, with 12 bases in the middle. This CDR3 has 15 residues. CDR1 and CDR2 (germline): SGHTA, FQGNSA.

This clonotype has just a few counts. This rearrangement joins TRBV4-3 to TRBJ2-5; D gene uncertain. The end of the DNA fits TRBJ2-1 better, so the J call may be wrong. This CDR3 has 17 residues. Germline CDR1 reads LGHNA; CDR2 reads YSLEER. CDR3 region: CASSRSLPRGHHNEQFF. CDR3 coding DNA: TGCGCCAGCAGCCGATCTCTTCCCCGAGGCCATCACAATGAGCAGTTCTTC.

The chain couples TRBV20-1 to TRBJ2-3, with 7 bases matching TRBD2. Trimming removed 3 bases from V and 0 bases from J; junction bases left unmatched: 9. CDR1 and CDR2 from the germline V gene are DFQATT and SNEGSKA (reference sequence). The CDR3 runs to 16 residues. Here the CDR3 reads CSASGLAEISTDTQYF. DNA for the CDR3: TGCAGTGCTAGCGGTCTAGCGGAGATTAGCACAGATACGCAGTATTTT.

This clonotype has a handful of counts. This chain joins TRBV5-1 and TRBJ2-2; 9 bases are shared with TRBD1. The CDR3 extends over 16 amino acids. Germline CDR1 and CDR2: SGHRS and YFSETQ. After removal of 5 bases from V and 5 bases from J, the junction contained 10 bases not matched to a gene. CDR3 nucleotides: TGCGCCAGCAGAAGGACAGGGGACAGGGAGACCGGGGAGCTGTTTTTT. It encodes CASRRTGDRETGELFF.

The rearrangement joins TRBV29-1 to TRBJ2-6; D is perhaps TRBD2 (5 bases). The CDR3 runs 14 residues. The germline CDR1 and CDR2 sequences are SQVTM and ANQGSEA. Trimming removed 4 bases from V and 2 bases from J, with 9 bases in between. The CDR3 DNA is TGCAGCGTTGTCGGGGTCACTGGGGCCAACGTCCTGACTTTC. Protein product: CSVVGVTGANVLTF. Using reference TRBV29-1 and TRBJ2-6 for the parts outside the CDR3, the full variable domain is SAVISQKPSRDICQRGTSLTIQCQVDSQVTMMFWYRQQPGQSLTLIATANQGSEATYESGFVIDKFPISRPNLTFSTLTVSNMSPEDSSIYLCSVVGVTGANVLTFGAGSRLTVL.

CDR3 nucleotides: TGTGCCAGCAGTTACTCCGCAACAGGGTCGGCGACCCAGTACTTC. This gives the protein CASSYSATGSATQYF. The chain recombines TRBV6-2 or TRBV6-3 with TRBJ2-5, with TRBD1 as a possible D gene (6 bases). Germline V lookup: CDR1 MNHEY, CDR2 SVGEGT. This CDR3 has 15 residues. V lost 0 bases to trimming and J lost 7 bases, with 15 bases between them.

J is TRBJ2-2 and V is TRBV14, with 11 bases matching TRBD2. This CDR3 is 15 amino acids long. Per the germline V gene, CDR1 is SGHDN and CDR2 is FVKESK. Unmatched junction bases numbered 5, after V lost 6 bases and J lost 5 bases. The CDR3 sequence is CASSLLAGETGELFF. DNA for the CDR3: TGTGCCAGCAGTCTACTAGCGGGGGAGACCGGGGAGCTGTTTTTT.